This is a list of T cell receptor beta chains from one sample in a study of blood T cell repertoires in COVID-19. The protocol was immunoSEQ multiplex PCR, while the TCRdb copy is restricted to in-frame clones and leaves out a portion. The sample includes over 250,000 clones, approximately 90% seen only once; the top ten take over 4%. Sequencing was carried out using peripheral blood. The receptors here all came from a man between 60 and 75 years old who had recovered from COVID-19. Both conserved end residues are part of each CDR3. The order of the fields is D gene, J gene, V gene, clone size, CDR3 length, CDR3 protein, CDR3 DNA. The D gene is left open where the match is weak. Expanded clones get a size class; other rows say once, few or many, or leave the size out.

D gene: TRBD2; J gene: TRBJ2-7; V gene: TRBV5-1; clone size: NA; CDR3 length: 18; CDR3 protein: CASSLDLLAGGGSYEQYF; CDR3 DNA: TGCGCCAGCAGCTTGGACCTACTAGCGGGGGGCGGCTCCTACGAGCAGTACTTC
D gene: NA; J gene: TRBJ1-5; V gene: TRBV5-6; clone size: NA; CDR3 length: 14; CDR3 protein: CASSLGTADQPQHF; CDR3 DNA: TGTGCCAGCAGCTTGGGAACAGCAGATCAGCCCCAGCATTTT
D gene: TRBD1; J gene: TRBJ1-1; V gene: TRBV5-5; clone size: NA; CDR3 length: 14; CDR3 protein: CASSSGGRGTEAFF; CDR3 DNA: TGTGCCAGCAGCTCAGGGGGCAGAGGCACTGAAGCTTTCTTT
D gene: NA; J gene: TRBJ1-6; V gene: TRBV5-5; clone size: NA; CDR3 length: 15; CDR3 protein: CASRPPDGFNSPLHF; CDR3 DNA: TGTGCCAGCAGACCTCCTGACGGGTTTAATTCACCCCTCCACTTT
D gene: NA; J gene: TRBJ2-3; V gene: TRBV4-2; clone size: NA; CDR3 length: 18; CDR3 protein: CASSQGGRRVYRTDTQYF; CDR3 DNA: TGTGCCAGCAGCCAAGGCGGTCGCCGGGTGTATCGTACAGATACGCAGTATTTT
D gene: TRBD1; J gene: TRBJ2-2; V gene: TRBV11-2; clone size: NA; CDR3 length: 17; CDR3 protein: CASSPFPGQKHTGELFF; CDR3 DNA: TGTGCCAGCAGCCCCTTCCCGGGACAGAAACACACCGGGGAGCTGTTTTTT
D gene: NA; J gene: TRBJ1-6; V gene: TRBV5-4; clone size: NA; CDR3 length: 12; CDR3 protein: CASSFGGKLFHF; CDR3 DNA: TGTGCCAGCAGCTTTGGAGGAAAGTTATTCCACTTT
D gene: NA; J gene: TRBJ1-3; V gene: TRBV7-2; clone size: NA; CDR3 length: 13; CDR3 protein: CASTLTGGNTIYF; CDR3 DNA: TGTGCCAGCACCCTCACGGGAGGAAACACCATATATTTT
D gene: TRBD1; J gene: TRBJ2-7; V gene: TRBV13; clone size: NA; CDR3 length: 16; CDR3 protein: CASSRGGVRGSYEQYF; CDR3 DNA: TGTGCCAGCAGTCGAGGGGGCGTGAGGGGATCCTACGAGCAGTACTTC
D gene: NA; J gene: TRBJ2-2; V gene: TRBV9; clone size: once; CDR3 length: 17; CDR3 protein: CASSDLFRGRDTGELFF; CDR3 DNA: TGTGCCAGCAGCGACCTTTTTAGGGGTCGAGACACCGGGGAGCTGTTTTTT
D gene: NA; J gene: TRBJ2-1; V gene: TRBV24-1; clone size: NA; CDR3 length: 15; CDR3 protein: CATSDSRTQRGEQFF; CDR3 DNA: TGTGCCACCAGTGATTCTCGGACTCAAAGAGGTGAGCAGTTCTTC
D gene: TRBD2; J gene: TRBJ2-2; V gene: TRBV12-5; clone size: NA; CDR3 length: 18; CDR3 protein: CASGPETIAGPNTGELFF; CDR3 DNA: TGTGCTAGTGGTCCGGAGACCATAGCGGGGCCGAACACCGGGGAGCTGTTTTTT
D gene: NA; J gene: TRBJ2-5; V gene: TRBV7-9; clone size: NA; CDR3 length: 14; CDR3 protein: CASSGQTSQETQYF; CDR3 DNA: TGTGCCAGCAGCGGGCAGACATCCCAAGAGACCCAGTACTTC
D gene: TRBD1; J gene: TRBJ1-5; V gene: TRBV15; clone size: NA; CDR3 length: 15; CDR3 protein: CATSRDRGQGQPQHF; CDR3 DNA: TGTGCCACCAGCAGAGATCGGGGACAGGGTCAGCCCCAGCATTTT
D gene: NA; J gene: TRBJ2-7; V gene: TRBV6-5; clone size: NA; CDR3 length: 13; CDR3 protein: CASSSGSPYEQYF; CDR3 DNA: TGTGCCAGCAGTTCAGGGTCACCCTACGAGCAGTACTTC
D gene: NA; J gene: TRBJ1-1; V gene: TRBV7-8; clone size: NA; CDR3 length: 14; CDR3 protein: CASSLKGGSTEAFF; CDR3 DNA: TGTGCCAGCAGCTTAAAGGGGGGGAGCACTGAAGCTTTCTTT
D gene: NA; J gene: TRBJ1-1; V gene: TRBV7-2; clone size: NA; CDR3 length: 16; CDR3 protein: CASSPRAGRMNTEAFF; CDR3 DNA: TGTGCCAGCAGCCCCCGGGCAGGGCGCATGAACACTGAAGCTTTCTTT
D gene: TRBD2; J gene: TRBJ2-7; V gene: TRBV7-2; clone size: NA; CDR3 length: 15; CDR3 protein: CASSLTAGVGDEQYF; CDR3 DNA: TGTGCCAGCAGCTTAACCGCGGGGGTCGGCGACGAGCAGTACTTC
D gene: TRBD1; J gene: TRBJ1-5; V gene: TRBV7-9; clone size: NA; CDR3 length: 17; CDR3 protein: CASSLALQDRGDQPQHF; CDR3 DNA: TGTGCCAGCAGCTTAGCGCTTCAGGACAGGGGGGATCAGCCCCAGCATTTT
D gene: TRBD1; J gene: TRBJ1-5; V gene: TRBV5-1; clone size: NA; CDR3 length: 14; CDR3 protein: CASSLTGGIQPQHF; CDR3 DNA: TGCGCCAGCAGCTTAACAGGGGGCATTCAGCCCCAGCATTTT
D gene: TRBD2; J gene: TRBJ2-7; V gene: TRBV28; clone size: NA; CDR3 length: 14; CDR3 protein: CASIRGGLENEQYF; CDR3 DNA: TGTGCCAGCATACGGGGGGGGCTTGAGAACGAGCAGTACTTC
D gene: TRBD2; J gene: TRBJ2-1; V gene: TRBV19; clone size: NA; CDR3 length: 15; CDR3 protein: CASSKTSGGLNEQFF; CDR3 DNA: TGTGCCAGTAGTAAGACTAGCGGGGGCCTAAATGAGCAGTTCTTC
D gene: TRBD1; J gene: TRBJ1-5; V gene: TRBV5-4; clone size: NA; CDR3 length: 16; CDR3 protein: CASSPLPGQGNQPQHF; CDR3 DNA: TGTGCCAGCAGCCCACTACCGGGACAGGGGAACCAGCCCCAGCATTTT
D gene: TRBD1; J gene: TRBJ1-5; V gene: TRBV5-1; clone size: few; CDR3 length: 16; CDR3 protein: CASSPSTGEVGQPQHF; CDR3 DNA: TGCGCCAGCAGCCCGTCGACAGGGGAGGTCGGTCAGCCCCAGCATTTT
D gene: TRBD1; J gene: TRBJ1-2; V gene: TRBV7-9; clone size: NA; CDR3 length: 15; CDR3 protein: CASSLPTGGFYGYTF; CDR3 DNA: TGTGCCAGCAGCCTGCCGACAGGGGGCTTCTATGGCTACACCTTC
D gene: TRBD2; J gene: TRBJ2-1; V gene: TRBV4-2; clone size: NA; CDR3 length: 16; CDR3 protein: CASSQRTSGGVDEQFF; CDR3 DNA: TGTGCCAGCAGCCAACGTACTAGCGGGGGGGTCGATGAGCAGTTCTTC
D gene: NA; J gene: TRBJ1-6; V gene: TRBV7-9; clone size: NA; CDR3 length: 12; CDR3 protein: CASSLENSPLHF; CDR3 DNA: TGTGCCAGCAGCTTGGAGAATTCACCCCTCCACTTT
D gene: TRBD2; J gene: TRBJ2-7; V gene: TRBV7-9; clone size: NA; CDR3 length: 15; CDR3 protein: CASSSPGLAGFGLYF; CDR3 DNA: TGTGCCAGCAGCTCACCGGGACTAGCGGGTTTCGGGCTGTACTTC
D gene: NA; J gene: TRBJ2-1; V gene: TRBV7-9; clone size: NA; CDR3 length: 13; CDR3 protein: CASSHPTTNEQFF; CDR3 DNA: TGTGCCAGCAGTCACCCGACTACCAATGAGCAGTTCTTC
D gene: NA; J gene: TRBJ1-5; V gene: TRBV19; clone size: NA; CDR3 length: 15; CDR3 protein: CASSAQGQHNQPQHF; CDR3 DNA: TGTGCCAGTAGTGCACAAGGACAGCACAATCAGCCCCAGCATTTT
D gene: NA; J gene: TRBJ2-3; V gene: TRBV24-1; clone size: NA; CDR3 length: 15; CDR3 protein: CATSDPGTSTDTQYF; CDR3 DNA: TGTGCCACCAGTGACCCAGGGACTAGCACAGATACGCAGTATTTT
D gene: TRBD2; J gene: TRBJ2-4; V gene: TRBV3-1/TRBV3-2; clone size: NA; CDR3 length: 14; CDR3 protein: CASSSGTSRHIQYF; CDR3 DNA: TGTGCCAGCAGCTCCGGGACTAGTAGGCACATTCAGTACTTC
D gene: TRBD1; J gene: TRBJ1-3; V gene: TRBV5-1; clone size: NA; CDR3 length: 15; CDR3 protein: CASSPGTGTGNTIYF; CDR3 DNA: TGCGCCAGCAGCCCCGGGACAGGTACTGGAAACACCATATATTTT
D gene: NA; J gene: TRBJ1-2; V gene: TRBV6-2/TRBV6-3; clone size: few; CDR3 length: 13; CDR3 protein: CASSYGQSYGYTF; CDR3 DNA: TGTGCCAGCAGTTACGGCCAATCCTATGGCTACACCTTC
D gene: TRBD1; J gene: TRBJ2-2; V gene: TRBV29-1; clone size: NA; CDR3 length: 15; CDR3 protein: CSVEQTGMNTGELFF; CDR3 DNA: TGCAGCGTTGAACAGACAGGGATGAACACCGGGGAGCTGTTTTTT
D gene: NA; J gene: TRBJ1-4; V gene: TRBV6-6; clone size: NA; CDR3 length: 16; CDR3 protein: CASIKTAGGANEKLFF; CDR3 DNA: TGTGCCAGCATCAAGACAGCTGGCGGAGCTAATGAAAAACTGTTTTTT
D gene: TRBD2; J gene: TRBJ2-1; V gene: TRBV4-2; clone size: NA; CDR3 length: 18; CDR3 protein: CASSLGVKGLASDNEQFF; CDR3 DNA: TGTGCCAGCAGCCTCGGGGTAAAGGGACTAGCGTCGGACAATGAGCAGTTCTTC
D gene: NA; J gene: TRBJ1-2; V gene: TRBV3-1/TRBV3-2; clone size: few; CDR3 length: 13; CDR3 protein: CASSQAGFYGYTF; CDR3 DNA: TGTGCCAGCAGCCAAGCAGGGTTCTATGGCTACACCTTC
D gene: NA; J gene: TRBJ1-5; V gene: TRBV19; clone size: NA; CDR3 length: 15; CDR3 protein: CATTSGALSNQPQHF; CDR3 DNA: TGTGCCACTACCTCAGGGGCCCTTAGCAATCAGCCCCAGCATTTT
D gene: NA; J gene: TRBJ1-6; V gene: TRBV27; clone size: NA; CDR3 length: 13; CDR3 protein: CASSLGRNSPLHF; CDR3 DNA: TGTGCCAGCAGTTTGGGGAGGAATTCACCCCTCCACTTT
D gene: NA; J gene: TRBJ2-4; V gene: TRBV19; clone size: NA; CDR3 length: 16; CDR3 protein: CASSQQGITAKNIQYF; CDR3 DNA: TGTGCCAGTAGCCAACAGGGTATTACGGCCAAAAACATTCAGTACTTC
D gene: TRBD1; J gene: TRBJ1-6; V gene: TRBV30; clone size: NA; CDR3 length: 15; CDR3 protein: CAWSMRQGVNSPLHF; CDR3 DNA: TGTGCCTGGAGTATGAGACAGGGAGTGAATTCACCCCTCCACTTT
D gene: NA; J gene: TRBJ2-5; V gene: TRBV5-1; clone size: NA; CDR3 length: 16; CDR3 protein: CASSLGTRGEKETQYF; CDR3 DNA: TGCGCCAGCAGCTTGGGGACCAGGGGAGAGAAAGAGACCCAGTACTTC
D gene: NA; J gene: TRBJ1-1; V gene: TRBV5-8; clone size: NA; CDR3 length: 17; CDR3 protein: CASSLPSSGRVNTEAFF; CDR3 DNA: TGTGCCAGCAGCTTGCCGTCTAGTGGCAGGGTGAACACTGAAGCTTTCTTT
D gene: TRBD1; J gene: TRBJ1-1; V gene: TRBV19; clone size: NA; CDR3 length: 16; CDR3 protein: CASSSPGQGKGTEAFF; CDR3 DNA: TGTGCCAGTAGTTCGCCGGGACAGGGGAAAGGGACTGAAGCTTTCTTT
D gene: NA; J gene: TRBJ1-6; V gene: TRBV3-1/TRBV3-2; clone size: NA; CDR3 length: 16; CDR3 protein: CASSQGRNRVVFLLHF; CDR3 DNA: TGTGCCAGCAGCCAAGGTCGGAACAGGGTAGTATTTCTCCTCCACTTT
D gene: TRBD2; J gene: TRBJ2-1; V gene: TRBV11-2; clone size: NA; CDR3 length: 14; CDR3 protein: CASSLASGGREQFF; CDR3 DNA: TGTGCCAGCAGCTTAGCTAGCGGGGGGAGGGAGCAGTTCTTC
D gene: TRBD2; J gene: TRBJ2-5; V gene: TRBV7-3; clone size: NA; CDR3 length: 18; CDR3 protein: CASSLSGTSGTRQETQYF; CDR3 DNA: TGTGCCAGCAGCTTAAGTGGGACTAGCGGGACCAGACAAGAGACCCAGTACTTC